The source of this T cell receptor beta chain is a study of CD8+ T cells in alopecia areata. Reverse transcription of extracted RNA yielded cDNA, which provided the sequencing template. Some clones are missing from TCRdb's copy, which holds only in-frame ones; the method was immunoSEQ multiplex PCR. In the table there are about 150,000 clones, approximately 53% of which are singletons. CDR3 size: 16 residues. CDR1 is LNHDA and CDR2 is SQIVND in the germline V gene (reference sequence). V was cut by 2 bases and J by 3 bases, with 14 bases left in between. The sequence derives from a human donor with alopecia areata. The starting material was CD8+ T cells sorted from blood, obtained at week 0. The chain is built from TRBV19 and TRBJ1-5; no clear D gene. The CDR3 region is CASSIPFEEDNQPQHF. The DNA for the CDR3 is TGTGCCAGTAGTATACCCTTTGAGGAAGACAATCAGCCCCAGCATTTT.